This T cell receptor (beta chain) was retrieved from a study of blood T cell repertoires in COVID-19. Study-wide context: Some COVID-19 samples were acute and others convalescent; all came from the United States, Italy and Spain. In each case, the material was cDNA or gDNA derived from T cells, B-cell-depleted T cells, or PBMCs.

In this sample, this clone turned up once. Trimming took 4 bases from V and 3 from J, leaving 10 bases between them. Germline V lookup: CDR1 SQVTM, CDR2 ANQGSEA. The CDR3 has 13 residues. The repertoire was sequenced with immunoSEQ multiplex PCR; TCRdb's copy has only in-frame clones and lacks some. The data show about 90,000 clones, about 87% seen once. This TCR was sampled from a man aged 55 to 70 with acute or convalescent COVID-19. This chain links TRBV29-1 with TRBJ1-3; D remains ambiguous. Material for sequencing was peripheral blood. DNA of the CDR3: TGCAGCGTTGGTCCCACGGGTGGAAACACCATATATTTT. It is translated as CSVGPTGGNTIYF. Supplemented by reference TRBV29-1 and TRBJ1-3, the full variable domain reads SAVISQKPSRDICQRGTSLTIQCQVDSQVTMMFWYRQQPGQSLTLIATANQGSEATYESGFVIDKFPISRPNLTFSTLTVSNMSPEDSSIYLCSVGPTGGNTIYFGEGSWLTVV.